The T cell receptor (beta chain) under discussion was sequenced for a study of monozygotic twins with inflammatory bowel disease. Study observations and caveats: Clonotype sharing was lower in IBD patients than healthy twins, most markedly with disease activity.

As for this clonotype: Antigen unknown.

Template switching introduced UMIs that contain a 6-nucleotide sample barcode. cDNA encoding TCRalpha and TCRbeta underwent two nested PCRs of roughly 17 and 9 cycles, each of which was followed by bead purification. TCRdb re-called the 5' RACE reads; one entry per CDR3 protein, DNA not given. Here the sample table reports around 380,000 distinct CDR3 sequences. CDR3 length: 16 amino acids. CDR1 SEHNR and CDR2 FQNEAQ come from the germline V gene (reference sequence). V gene TRBV7-9 combines with J gene TRBJ2-1; no DNA is available, so the TRBD2 call from TCRdb remains unchecked. The TCR comes from a human donor with ulcerative colitis or Crohn's disease, or a healthy co-twin of an affected twin (not recorded which). Sequenced input: blood. CDR3 amino acids: CASSLWSGRRFDEQFF.